These T cell receptor beta chains were read from a single sample in a study of shared T cell receptors in the human thymus. Sequenced by immunoSEQ multiplex PCR; TCRdb stores in-frame clones only, minus some. This repertoire shows a few hundred thousand clones, over 90% found once; its top ten account for approximately 0.02%. Sequencing was done on a sample of thymocytes. All receptors come from a human donor. Each CDR3 is given with its conserved first and last residue. A D gene is named only where the DNA matches it firmly.

j_gene,d_gene,v_gene,CDR3aa,CDR3nt
TRBJ1-5,-,TRBV6-1,CATPGQGGGNQPQHF,TGTGCCACCCCCGGGCAGGGTGGAGGCAATCAGCCCCAGCATTTT
TRBJ2-3,TRBD1,TRBV7-8,CASSLDDRAFDTDTQYF,TGTGCCAGCAGCCTCGACGACAGGGCGTTCGACACAGATACGCAGTATTTT
TRBJ2-7,TRBD1,TRBV10-1,CATGQGGSRYEQYF,TGCGCCACGGGACAGGGAGGAAGCAGATACGAGCAGTACTTC
TRBJ2-7,-,TRBV27,CASRGGSYEQYF,TGTGCCAGCAGGGGGGGTAGCTACGAGCAGTACTTC
TRBJ1-2,-,TRBV2,CASKDRVYGYTF,TGTGCCAGCAAGGACCGGGTCTATGGCTACACCTTC
TRBJ2-5,-,TRBV7-8,CASSLGSGGLRKAQYF,TGTGCCAGCAGCTTAGGATCTGGAGGACTACGGAAGGCCCAGTACTTC
TRBJ1-3,-,TRBV27,CASYGRSSGNTIYF,TGTGCCAGCTACGGTCGGAGCTCTGGAAACACCATATATTTT
TRBJ1-5,-,TRBV12-5,CASGLAVTEGVRMPQHF,TGTGCTAGTGGTTTGGCCGTGACCGAGGGAGTCCGGATGCCCCAGCATTTT
TRBJ2-1,-,TRBV30,CAWSYEERCEQFF,TGTGCCTGGAGTTATGAAGAGAGGTGTGAGCAGTTCTTC
TRBJ2-2,-,TRBV11-3,CASSLYRGEETGELFF,TGTGCCAGCAGCTTATATAGGGGCGAGGAGACCGGGGAGCTGTTTTTT
TRBJ1-1,TRBD1,TRBV19,CAARDRGNTEAFF,TGTGCCGCAAGGGACAGGGGGAACACTGAAGCTTTCTTT
TRBJ2-6,-,TRBV28,CASTRGGPGANVLTF,TGTGCCAGCACCCGTGGGGGGCCTGGGGCCAACGTCCTGACTTTC
TRBJ2-2,TRBD2,TRBV19,CASRSIEAGRENTGELFF,TGTGCCAGTAGGTCTATAGAAGCGGGAAGGGAGAACACCGGGGAGCTGTTTTTT
TRBJ2-1,TRBD2,TRBV7-3,CASSRAIRGRAVDEQFF,TGTGCCAGCAGCCGGGCGATTCGCGGGAGGGCCGTGGATGAGCAGTTCTTC
TRBJ2-7,-,TRBV19,CASSGIVTGYEQYF,TGTGCCAGTAGCGGAATTGTTACGGGCTACGAGCAGTACTTC
TRBJ2-7,-,TRBV13,CASSFNRVPYEQYF,TGTGCCAGCAGCTTCAACAGGGTCCCCTACGAGCAGTACTTC
TRBJ1-4,-,TRBV30,CAWSLGGEKLFF,TGTGCCTGGAGTCTAGGAGGTGAAAAACTGTTTTTT
TRBJ2-1,-,TRBV28,CASSLGTYNEQFF,TGTGCCAGCAGTTTAGGCACCTACAATGAGCAGTTCTTC
TRBJ2-2,TRBD2,TRBV28,CASRQLAGGTGELFF,TGTGCCAGCAGGCAACTAGCGGGAGGAACCGGGGAGCTGTTTTTT
TRBJ1-5,-,TRBV28,CASSLSLSNQPQHF,TGTGCCAGCAGTTTGTCTTTGAGCAATCAGCCCCAGCATTTT
TRBJ2-7,-,TRBV4-1,CASSYSGLPYEQYF,TGCGCCAGCAGCTACTCGGGACTTCCATACGAGCAGTACTTC
TRBJ2-5,TRBD1,TRBV27,CASSLIPGTGGERWQETQYF,TGTGCCAGCAGTCTAATTCCCGGGACAGGGGGCGAAAGATGGCAAGAGACCCAGTACTTC